The 8 T cell receptor beta chains listed next were all sequenced from one sample in a study of CD8+ T cells in alopecia areata. It was cDNA, reverse transcribed from extracted RNA, that served as the sequencing template. Produced via immunoSEQ multiplex PCR; TCRdb's table is partial and in-frame only. The top ten hold 1% to 1.5% of the sample, which has some 210,000 clones, over 60% seen once. As to treatment: oral pan-JAK inhibitor, 5-10 mg twice daily. The sample was CD4+ T cells sorted from blood, taken at approximately week 44, from a patient treated with tofacitinib. These receptors originate from a human donor with alopecia areata.

The chain has TRBV29-1 and TRBJ1-1; no firm D call. V was clipped by 4 bases and J by 6 bases, with 9 bases between them. The CDR3 loop spans 11 amino acids. Germline CDR1 reads SQVTM; CDR2 reads ANQGSEA. Written as DNA, the CDR3 is TGCAGCGTTGGACGGGATGCTGAAGCTTTCTTT. Amino acids: CSVGRDAEAFF.

This clone has only a few counts. The same CDR3 arises from other DNA sequences in this sample as well. The V gene is TRBV30, the J gene TRBJ1-5; D is unresolved. The CDR3 has 13 amino acids. The V end was cut by 1 base, the J end by 1 base, with 5 bases between. Germline CDR1 is GTSNPN and CDR2 is SVGIG (reference sequence). This CDR3 is CAWSADSNQPQHF. The DNA of the CDR3 is TGTGCCTGGAGTGCGGACAGCAATCAGCCCCAGCATTTT.

The chain uses TRBV4-3 and TRBJ2-1; 9 bases map to TRBD2. The CDR3 length is 16 residues. Trimming cost V 1 base and J 8 bases; bases outside gene matches: 9. Germline V lookup: CDR1 LGHNA, CDR2 YSLEER. This CDR3 reads CASSQGNSGGGDEQFF. CDR3 DNA sequence: TGCGCCAGCAGCCAAGGAAATAGCGGGGGTGGGGATGAGCAGTTCTTC.

The V call is TRBV29-1, the J call TRBJ1-1; 7 nucleotides agree with TRBD1. This CDR3 comprises 14 residues. CDR1 SQVTM and CDR2 ANQGSEA come from the germline V gene. The ends lost 7 bases at V and 4 bases at J; junction bases unmatched: 12. CDR3 amino acids: CSAYPTGKTTEAFF. CDR3 bases: TGCAGCGCCTACCCGACAGGGAAGACCACTGAAGCTTTCTTT.

The genes are TRBV25-1 and TRBJ2-3; D call uncertain. V was clipped by 5 bases and J by 0 bases, with 3 bases between them. The germline V gene has CDR1 MGHDK and CDR2 SYGVNS. The length of the CDR3 is 12 residues. The CDR3 DNA reads as TGTGCCAGCAGTACTAGCACAGATACGCAGTATTTT. Encoded protein: CASSTSTDTQYF.

The chain uses TRBV30 and TRBJ2-5; 7 bases are shared with TRBD1. With 3 bases clipped from V and 5 bases from J, the junction kept 3 bases outside the gene matches. Germline V CDR1 and CDR2: GTSNPN, SVGIG (reference sequence). The CDR3 has 12 amino acids. The CDR3 sequence is CAWRQGSETQYF. In DNA form, the CDR3 reads TGTGCCTGGAGACAGGGGTCGGAGACCCAGTACTTC. Looking up the rest from reference TRBV30 and TRBJ2-5 gives the full variable domain: SQTIHQWPATLVQPVGSPLSLECTVEGTSNPNLYWYRQAAGRGLQLLFYSVGIGQISSEVPQNLSASRPQDRQFILSSKKLLLSDSGFYLCAWRQGSETQYFGPGTRLLVL.

The chain joins TRBV7-2 to TRBJ2-7; 8 bases match TRBD1. The CDR3 is 16 amino acids. Germline V gives CDR1 SGHTA, CDR2 FQGNSA. The V and J ends lost 5 bases and 5 bases, in that order; junction bases with no gene match: 14. As DNA, the CDR3 is TGTGCCAGCAGCGAAACTGCAGGACAGGGATCGAACGAGCAGTACTTC. It specifies CASSETAGQGSNEQYF. Full variable domain (remainder filled in from reference TRBV7-2 and TRBJ2-7): GAGVSQSPSNKVTEKGKDVELRCDPISGHTALYWYRQSLGQGLEFLIYFQGNSAPDKSGLPSDRFSAERTGGSVSTLTIQRTQQEDSAVYLCASSETAGQGSNEQYFGPGTRLTVT.

V usage is TRBV11-2 and J usage is TRBJ2-1; 10 bases align to TRBD2. CDR1 and CDR2 (germline): SGHAT, FQNNGV. V dropped 5 bases and J dropped 13; count of bases not matched to a gene: 8. The CDR3 is made up of 13 amino acids. The CDR3 here is CASSPGLAGDQFF. In DNA form, the CDR3 reads TGTGCCAGCAGCCCTGGGCTAGCGGGGGATCAGTTCTTC.